This TCR gamma chain was obtained from a study of γδ T cells in repeated Plasmodium falciparum infection. The wider study: Timepoints: baseline, immediately before selected infections, and 21 days after every infection.

J lost 9 bases, V lost 3 bases, and 5 bases had no gene match. The length of the CDR3 is 11 residues. Germline V CDR1 and CDR2: EGSTGY, YDSYTSSV. This clone was found many times. TCRdb assigns this DNA the protein of a much larger clone, which departs from its translation at residue 7; this likely reflects a read error, and the protein shown comes from translating the DNA. Vgamma9/Vdelta2+ and Vdelta2-negative gammadelta T cells were flow-sorted from PBMC for bulk sequencing. TCRdb re-identified clones in the multiplex PCR reads via CATT. The table shows tens of thousands of gamma-chain clones, with about 3% occurring only once.

Specimen: gamma-delta T cells from blood. This sequence originates from a pool of human donors (malaria-infected and uninfected, not separated). The V call is TRGV4, the J call TRGJ1 or TRGJ2. The J gene is not listed in TCRdb, so it was assigned here from a DNA match to germline. The CDR3 sequence: CATWDKCKKLF. CDR3 DNA: TGTGCCACCTGGGATAAGTGTAAGAAACTCTTT.